This T cell receptor beta chain stems from a study of blood T cell repertoires in COVID-19. Generated by immunoSEQ multiplex PCR, the TCRdb table keeps only in-frame clones and is missing some. Counted here are under 100,000 clones, more than 80% occurring once; the ten biggest clones make up roughly an eighth. CDR3 length: 16 residues. The ends lost 3 bases at V and 6 bases at J; junction bases unmatched: 10. Germline loops: CDR1 KGHSH, CDR2 LQKENI. This clonotype originated in a human donor in a cohort sampled during active COVID-19. This sequence joins TRBV18 and TRBJ2-7, with 11 bases matching TRBD1. The specimen was peripheral blood. The CDR3 DNA sequence: TGTGCCAGCTCACCGGCTCTCGGACAGGGGGCTGGCGAGCAGTACTTC. Translation gives CASSPALGQGAGEQYF.